These 22 T cell receptor beta chains share one sample of origin, sequenced in a study of T-cell memory formation after mild COVID-19 listed by TCRdb under 2021. Libraries were made using 5' RACE. Sequencing was performed on an Illumina NovaSeq 6000. TCRdb ran its own pipeline on the public reads, namely fastp trimming at Q25 and MiXCR clone calling, and kept in-frame beta chains. Records with the same CDR3 protein are collapsed into one entry carrying the most frequent genes and DNA. Counted in this sample were 150,000 to 200,000 distinct CDR3 sequences; more than 14% of them appeared once. Less than 15% of the sample is in the top ten clones. The sample comprised PBMCs or a T cell subset sorted from them (not recorded which). These receptors were collected from an adult woman who had mild COVID-19 (a few samples of this study predate the infection). The sample titles of this study are shuffled in the database, so cell type and time point are left out; the donor was told from shared clones.

This clonotype appeared a few times. V and J are TRBV9 and TRBJ2-3; tentative D call: TRBD2 (6 bases). Germline CDR1 and CDR2: SGDLS and YYNGEE. The CDR3 runs 15 residues. V was clipped by 6 bases and J by 2 bases, with 16 bases between them. Here the CDR3 reads CASTVSGLYTDTQYF. Written as DNA, the CDR3 is TGTGCCAGCACGGTCTCGGGACTCTACACAGATACGCAGTATTTT. Based on the CDR3 plus reference TRBV9 and TRBJ2-3, the full variable domain is DSGVTQTPKHLITATGQRVTLRCSPRSGDLSVYWYQQSLDQGLQFLIQYYNGEERAKGNILERFSAQQFPDLHSELNLSSLELGDSALYFCASTVSGLYTDTQYFGPGTRLTVL.

This clonotype showed up just a few times. V gene TRBV27 combines with J gene TRBJ2-3; maybe TRBD2 (7 bases). Trimming left V 5 bases short and J 1 base short, with 16 bases between. The CDR3 consists of 16 residues. Germline V lookup: CDR1 MNHEY, CDR2 SMNVEV (reference sequence). CDR3 protein: CASSPWGAGGTDTQYF. In DNA form, the CDR3 reads TGTGCCAGCAGTCCCTGGGGGGCGGGAGGCACAGATACGCAGTATTTT.

This clonotype was observed a handful of times. The V gene is TRBV5-1, the J gene TRBJ2-3; D unresolved. Trimming shortened V by 1 base and J by 4 bases, and 7 bases separated the two germline ends. Germline V CDR1 and CDR2: SGHRS, YFSETQ. The CDR3 runs 13 residues. CDR3 in amino acids: CASSLNVADTQYF. Here the CDR3 DNA reads TGCGCCAGCAGCTTGAATGTTGCAGATACGCAGTATTTT.

This clonotype was counted ten times or more. The genes are TRBV7-8 and TRBJ2-1, with D possibly matching TRBD1 (5 bases). This CDR3 spans 13 amino acids. Germline CDR1 is SGHVS and CDR2 is FQNEAQ. V was clipped by 5 bases and J by 5 bases, with 10 bases between them. CDR3 residues: CASSPTRDNEQFF. The CDR3 nucleotides read TGTGCCAGCAGCCCCACCAGGGACAATGAGCAGTTCTTC. Based on the CDR3 plus reference TRBV7-8 and TRBJ2-1, the full variable domain is GAGVSQSPRYKVAKRGQDVALRCDPISGHVSLFWYQQALGQGPEFLTYFQNEAQLDKSGLPSDRFFAERPEGSVSTLKIQRTQQEDSAVYLCASSPTRDNEQFFGPGTRLTVL.

This clonotype was observed a few times. This chain connects TRBV4-2 to TRBJ2-7; 8 bases agree with TRBD2. CDR3 length: 19 residues. Germline V gene data show CDR1 as LGHNA and CDR2 as YNFKEQ. The V gene end was trimmed by 0 bases and the J gene end by 3 bases; junction bases not matched to a gene: 16. The CDR3, as DNA: TGTGCCAGCAGCCAAGATGGGGGAAGGGCGAGCGGGAGAATCTACGAGCAGTACTTC. Translated, it gives CASSQDGGRASGRIYEQYF.

The chain combines TRBV6-5 with TRBJ2-1, with TRBD2 as a possible D gene (5 bases). V was clipped by 2 bases and J by 0 bases, with 17 bases between them. This CDR3 contains 18 residues. Germline-derived CDR1 and CDR2 are MNHEY and SVGAGI. The CDR3 protein is CASSYEGRGLPSYNEQFF. CDR3 DNA: TGTGCCAGCAGTTACGAAGGACGCGGGCTTCCCTCCTACAATGAGCAGTTCTTC.

The table lists this clonotype with a few counts. The chain couples TRBV12-3 or TRBV12-4 to TRBJ1-1, with TRBD1 matching 10 bases. J lost 5 bases, V lost 5 bases, and 8 bases had no gene match. The CDR3 contains 15 residues. The CDR3 DNA sequence: TGTGCCAGCAGTCCGCGACAGGGGGCGGGGACTGAAGCTTTCTTT. This sequence encodes CASSPRQGAGTEAFF.

This clonotype showed up many times. This chain links TRBV5-1 with TRBJ2-3, with D unresolved. The germline V and J ends were trimmed by 5 bases and 3 bases, with 13 bases remaining between them. CDR1 SGHRS and CDR2 YFSETQ come from the germline V gene. The CDR3 consists of 14 residues. The CDR3 bases are TGCGCCAGCAGTGGTAGCCAGTCTACAGATACGCAGTATTTT. It translates to CASSGSQSTDTQYF.

The rearrangement uses TRBV7-6 and TRBJ2-1; D is perhaps TRBD2 (6 bases). The CDR3 is 15 residues long. CDR1 and CDR2 (germline): SGHVS, FNYEAQ. V lost 2 bases and J lost 4, with 12 bases in between. The CDR3 nucleotides are TGTGCCAGCAGCTTAAAACGGGGACTTTACAATGAGCAGTTCTTC. This codes for CASSLKRGLYNEQFF.

This clonotype was picked up a small number of times. The rearrangement links TRBV21-1 to TRBJ2-1. TRBV21-1 is classified as a pseudogene. The CDR3 extends over 13 amino acids. CDR3 sequence: CASSKGEVGEQFF. The CDR3 region has the DNA TGTGCCAGCAGCAAAGGAGAGGTGGGTGAGCAGTTCTTC.

V usage is TRBV19 and J usage is TRBJ2-1; maybe TRBD2 (5 bases). The CDR3 runs to 14 residues. Germline CDR1 is LNHDA and CDR2 is SQIVND (reference sequence). Trimming cost V 3 bases and J 9 bases, with 15 bases left between them. CDR3 bases: TGTGCCAGTAGTATCCGGGTGTCTCGGGGTGAGCAGTTCTTC. Protein product: CASSIRVSRGEQFF. The full variable domain, completed using reference TRBV19 and TRBJ2-1, is DGGITQSPKYLFRKEGQNVTLSCEQNLNHDAMYWYRQDPGQGLRLIYYSQIVNDFQKGDIAEGYSVSREKKESFPLTVTSAQKNPTAFYLCASSIRVSRGEQFFGPGTRLTVL.

This clonotype was detected a few times. The rearrangement links TRBV24-1 to TRBJ2-1; D remains unclear. The V gene's germline CDR1 is KGHDR and CDR2 SFDVKD. Trimming pared 7 bases from V and 2 bases from J, leaving 11 bases between. The CDR3 consists of 14 residues. The CDR3 is CATSRTPPYNEQFF. The CDR3, as DNA: TGTGCCACCAGCAGGACCCCTCCCTACAATGAGCAGTTCTTC.

This clonotype was observed a few times. This chain uses TRBV7-9 with TRBJ2-2; D could derive from TRBD1 or TRBD2 (6 bases each). Germline V gene sequence: CDR1 SEHNR, CDR2 FQNEAQ (reference sequence). The length of the CDR3 is 17 residues. Between the trimmed V and J ends, which lost 3 bases and 2 bases, there was a span of 16 bases. The CDR3 DNA reads as TGTGCCAGCAGCTTGACCAGGGGCGGGGCAAACACCGGGGAGCTGTTTTTT. Its translation: CASSLTRGGANTGELFF.

This clonotype was recorded many times. The rearrangement uses TRBV27 and TRBJ2-7; TRBD1 matches at 7 bases. Germline CDR1 and CDR2: MNHEY and SMNVEV (reference sequence). CDR3 length: 15 amino acids. The trim removed 3 bases at V and 3 bases at J, leaving 8 bases unmatched. CDR3: CASSLKTGSYYEQYF. The CDR3 DNA reads TGTGCCAGCAGTTTGAAGACAGGGTCGTACTACGAGCAGTACTTC.

This clonotype was observed once. The V and J genes are TRBV7-9 and TRBJ1-5; D call uncertain. Trimming removed 5 bases from V and 8 bases from J, with 16 bases in between. The germline gives CDR1 SEHNR, CDR2 FQNEAQ (reference sequence). The CDR3 is 14 amino acids. The CDR3 DNA sequence: TGTGCCAGCAGCCGTACCGGACTCACGGAGCCCCAGCATTTT. It encodes CASSRTGLTEPQHF.

The chain uses TRBV19 and TRBJ2-3; D ambiguous. The CDR3 spans 16 residues. CDR1 and CDR2 from the germline V gene are LNHDA and SQIVND (reference sequence). Trimming took off 1 base at V and 4 bases at J, with 15 bases between the two ends. CDR3 sequence: CASSIVSPPAPDTQYF. CDR3 bases: TGTGCCAGTAGTATAGTGAGTCCACCGGCCCCAGATACGCAGTATTTT.

The gene calls are TRBV7-2 and TRBJ2-1, with D hard to call. Germline loops: CDR1 SGHTA, CDR2 FQGNSA. The CDR3 consists of 14 residues. V was trimmed by 4 bases and J by 5 bases, leaving 12 bases between them. Here the CDR3 reads CASSSTLLDNEQFF. The CDR3 DNA reads TGTGCCAGCAGCTCTACCCTCCTCGACAATGAGCAGTTCTTC.

V gene TRBV4-2 combines with J gene TRBJ1-5, with D possibly TRBD1 on 6 matching bases. From germline, CDR1 is LGHNA and CDR2 YNFKEQ. Trimming removed 0 bases at V and 6 bases at J, with 12 bases between. This CDR3 has 15 amino acids. CDR3 bases: TGTGCCAGCAGCCAAGATATTGGGGGGGCTCAGCCCCAGCATTTT. Translating gives CASSQDIGGAQPQHF.

The rearrangement uses TRBV4-1 and TRBJ2-5; 9 nucleotides match TRBD1. Germline V gene lookup returns CDR1 MGHRA and CDR2 YSYEKL. This CDR3 is 16 amino acids long. The junction had 9 bases not matched to a gene; V was cut back by 3 bases and J by 4 bases. The CDR3 bases are TGCGCCAGCAGCCAGGCCGGGACAGGGAGGCGAGAGACCCAGTACTTC. Residues: CASSQAGTGRRETQYF.

The chain carries TRBV5-1 and TRBJ2-1; 8 bases fit TRBD2. The germline gives CDR1 SGHRS, CDR2 YFSETQ. V lost 0 bases, J lost 5 bases, and 10 bases stayed unmatched. This CDR3 has 17 residues. The CDR3 protein is CASSLAGRGDLDNEQFF. The CDR3 coding sequence is TGCGCCAGCAGCTTGGCCGGGCGGGGGGACCTAGACAATGAGCAGTTCTTC.

This clonotype showed up just a few times. V usage is TRBV7-2 and J usage is TRBJ2-3; 8 nucleotides match TRBD2. CDR3 length: 16 residues. Germline trimming cut 3 bases from V and 1 base from J; bases unmatched to any gene: 6. Germline CDR1 SGHTA, CDR2 FQGNSA. CDR3 region: CASSFKREIGTDTQYF. In DNA form, the CDR3 reads TGTGCCAGCAGCTTCAAGCGGGAGATCGGCACAGATACGCAGTATTTT.

This clonotype appeared a single time. This sequence joins TRBV19 and TRBJ2-5; possibly TRBD2 for D (5 bases). The CDR3 sequence is 13 residues long. Trimming cost V 0 bases and J 3 bases, with 5 bases left between them. Germline V lookup: CDR1 LNHDA, CDR2 SQIVND (reference sequence). Written as DNA, the CDR3 is TGTGCCAGTAGTATAGAGGGAGAAGAGACCCAGTACTTC. Amino acid sequence: CASSIEGEETQYF. The entire variable domain, with the rest obtained from reference TRBV19 and TRBJ2-5, is as follows: DGGITQSPKYLFRKEGQNVTLSCEQNLNHDAMYWYRQDPGQGLRLIYYSQIVNDFQKGDIAEGYSVSREKKESFPLTVTSAQKNPTAFYLCASSIEGEETQYFGPGTRLLVL.